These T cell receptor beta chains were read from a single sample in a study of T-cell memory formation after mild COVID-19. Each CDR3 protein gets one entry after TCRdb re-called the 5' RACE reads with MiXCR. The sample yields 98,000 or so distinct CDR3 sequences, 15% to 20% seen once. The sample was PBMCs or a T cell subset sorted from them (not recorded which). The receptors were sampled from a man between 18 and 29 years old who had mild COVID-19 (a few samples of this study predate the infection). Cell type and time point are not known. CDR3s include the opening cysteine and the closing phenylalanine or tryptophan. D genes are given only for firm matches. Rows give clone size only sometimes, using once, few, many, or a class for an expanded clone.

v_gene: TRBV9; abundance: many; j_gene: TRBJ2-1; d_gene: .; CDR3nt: TGTGCCAGCAGCAGAGACGCCAGGTTTTCCTACAATGAGCAGTTCTTC; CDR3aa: CASSRDARFSYNEQFF
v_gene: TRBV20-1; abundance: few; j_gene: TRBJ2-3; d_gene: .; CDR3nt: TGCAGTGCTAGCACAGACTCAGATACGCAGTATTTT; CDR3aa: CSASTDSDTQYF
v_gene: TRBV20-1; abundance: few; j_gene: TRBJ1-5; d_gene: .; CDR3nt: TGCACCGTCGCTTCGACAGGCAGATATCAGCCCCAGCATTTT; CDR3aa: CTVASTGRYQPQHF
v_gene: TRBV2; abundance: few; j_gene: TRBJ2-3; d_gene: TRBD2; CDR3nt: TGTGCCAGCAGAGGGACTAGCGAGGATACGCAGTATTTT; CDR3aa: CASRGTSEDTQYF
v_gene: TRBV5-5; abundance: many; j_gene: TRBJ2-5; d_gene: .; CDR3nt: TGTGCCAGCAGCTCAAGGGGGCAAGAGACCCAGTACTTC; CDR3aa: CASSSRGQETQYF
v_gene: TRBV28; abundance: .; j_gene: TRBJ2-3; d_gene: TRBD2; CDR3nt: TGTGCCAGCAGTGGGGCTAGCGGGGGGTGGCTGGGTACGCAGTATTTT; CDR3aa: CASSGASGGWLGTQYF
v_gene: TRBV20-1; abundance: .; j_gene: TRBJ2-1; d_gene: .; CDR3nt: TGCAGTGCTAGCAAGGGACGGGGTTACAATGAGCAGTTCTTC; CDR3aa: CSASKGRGYNEQFF
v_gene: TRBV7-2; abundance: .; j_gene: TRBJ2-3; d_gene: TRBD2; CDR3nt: TGTGCCAGCAGCGTGGGACTAGGAAGCACAGATACGCAGTATTTT; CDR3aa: CASSVGLGSTDTQYF
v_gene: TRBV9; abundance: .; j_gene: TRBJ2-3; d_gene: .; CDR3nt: TGTGCCAGCAGCGTTGCTTTTCTAGATACGCAGTATTTT; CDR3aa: CASSVAFLDTQYF
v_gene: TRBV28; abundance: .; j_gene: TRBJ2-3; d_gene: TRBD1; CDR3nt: TGTGCCAGCAGTTTTAGGAGGACAGGGTATACGCAGTATTTT; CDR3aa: CASSFRRTGYTQYF
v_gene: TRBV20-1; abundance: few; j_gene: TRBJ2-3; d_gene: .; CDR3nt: TGCAGTGCTCCTATTAGCTGGGATACGCAGTATTTT; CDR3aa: CSAPISWDTQYF
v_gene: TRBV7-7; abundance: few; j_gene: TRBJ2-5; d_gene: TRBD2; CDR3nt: TGTGCTAGCAGCAAGACTAGCGGGCAAGAGACCCAGTACTTC; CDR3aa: CASSKTSGQETQYF
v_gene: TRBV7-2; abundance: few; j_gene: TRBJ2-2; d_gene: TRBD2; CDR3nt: TGTGCCAGCAGCTTAGCGAGCGGGGGCACCGGGGAGCTGTTTTTT; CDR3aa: CASSLASGGTGELFF
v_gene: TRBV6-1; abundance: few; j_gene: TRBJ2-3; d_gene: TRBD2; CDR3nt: TGTGCCAGCAGTGACTATGGCGGGGGGGCCTCAGATACGCAGTATTTT; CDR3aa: CASSDYGGGASDTQYF
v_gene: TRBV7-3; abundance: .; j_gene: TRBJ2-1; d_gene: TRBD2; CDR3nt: TGTGCCAGCAGCTCTAGCGGGGGGGATAATGAGCAGTTCTTC; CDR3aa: CASSSSGGDNEQFF
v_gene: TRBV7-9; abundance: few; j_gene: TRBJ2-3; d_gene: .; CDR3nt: TGTGCCAGCAGCTTAGCAGAGGCCGCCCACAGCCCAGATACGCAGTATTTT; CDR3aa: CASSLAEAAHSPDTQYF
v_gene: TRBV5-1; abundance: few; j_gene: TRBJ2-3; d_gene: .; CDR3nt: TGCGCCAGCAGCTTGGTGGCTCACCCCGGCACAGATACGCAGTATTTT; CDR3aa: CASSLVAHPGTDTQYF
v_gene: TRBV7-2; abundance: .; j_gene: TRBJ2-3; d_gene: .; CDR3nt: TGTGCCAGCAGCTCAACCAACTACGATACGCAGTATTTT; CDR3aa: CASSSTNYDTQYF
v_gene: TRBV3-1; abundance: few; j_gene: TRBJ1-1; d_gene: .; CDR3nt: TGTGCCAGCAGCCAATTCGGGGCTGGGTGGAACACTGAAGCTTTCTTT; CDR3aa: CASSQFGAGWNTEAFF
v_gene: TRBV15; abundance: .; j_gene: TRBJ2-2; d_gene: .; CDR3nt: TGTGCCACCGGTGGACTCCACCGGGCCGCTTTCACCGGGGAGCTGTTTTTT; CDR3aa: CATGGLHRAAFTGELFF
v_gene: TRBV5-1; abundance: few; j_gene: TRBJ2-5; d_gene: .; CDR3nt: TGCGCCAGCAGGGACAACCTAGGGGAGACCCAGTACTTC; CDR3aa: CASRDNLGETQYF
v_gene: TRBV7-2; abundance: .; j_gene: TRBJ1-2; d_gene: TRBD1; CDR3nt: TGTGCCAGCAGCTCGGGACAGGCGAGCTATGGCTACACCTTC; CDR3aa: CASSSGQASYGYTF
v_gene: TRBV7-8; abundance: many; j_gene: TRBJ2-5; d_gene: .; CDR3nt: TGTGCCAGCAACCCCGGGGACCAAGAGACCCAGTACTTC; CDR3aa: CASNPGDQETQYF
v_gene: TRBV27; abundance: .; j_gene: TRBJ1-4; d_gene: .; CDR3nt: TGTGCCAGCGGGGTTTTCGGGGGCTCCCTCGATGAAAAACTGTTTTTT; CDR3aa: CASGVFGGSLDEKLFF
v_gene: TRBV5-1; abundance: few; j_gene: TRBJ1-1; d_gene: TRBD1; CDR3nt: TGCGCCAGCAGCGGTCACAAGGACAGGCCCCGTATGGCTTTCTTT; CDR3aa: CASSGHKDRPRMAFF
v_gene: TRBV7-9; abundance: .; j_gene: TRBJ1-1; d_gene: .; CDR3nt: TGTGCCAGCAGCTTAGAACCGGGACTGGCAGCTTTCTTT; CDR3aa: CASSLEPGLAAFF
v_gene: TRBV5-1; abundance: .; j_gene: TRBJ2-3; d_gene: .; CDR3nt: TGCGCCAGCAGCTTGAGAGGAGGAAGGACAGATACGCAGTATTTT; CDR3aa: CASSLRGGRTDTQYF
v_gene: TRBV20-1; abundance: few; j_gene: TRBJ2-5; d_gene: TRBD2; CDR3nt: TGCAGTGCTCAAGGGGCTAGCGGAGACAACCAAGAGACCCAGTACTTC; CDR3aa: CSAQGASGDNQETQYF
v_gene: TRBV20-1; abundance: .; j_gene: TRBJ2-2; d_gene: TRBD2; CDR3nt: TGCAGTGCTAGAACGGTGTCGGGGGGGACCGGGGAGCTGTTTTTT; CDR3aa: CSARTVSGGTGELFF
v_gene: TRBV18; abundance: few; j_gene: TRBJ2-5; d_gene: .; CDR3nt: TGTGCCAGCTCACCAACGAAGGGGACCCAGTACTTC; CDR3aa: CASSPTKGTQYF
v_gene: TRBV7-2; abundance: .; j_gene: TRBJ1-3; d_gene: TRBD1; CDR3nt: TGTGCCAGCAGTCCCCCGGGACAGGGTTGGGGAAACACCATATATTTT; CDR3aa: CASSPPGQGWGNTIYF
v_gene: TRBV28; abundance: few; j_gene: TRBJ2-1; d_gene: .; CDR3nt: TGTGCCGTCGGGGCAGGGCAATACAATGAGCAGTTCTTC; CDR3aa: CAVGAGQYNEQFF
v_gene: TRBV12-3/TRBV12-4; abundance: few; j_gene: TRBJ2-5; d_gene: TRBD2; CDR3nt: TGTGCCAGCAGTCCCCGCGAGCGGGGGTGGGGAGAGACCCAGTACTTC; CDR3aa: CASSPRERGWGETQYF
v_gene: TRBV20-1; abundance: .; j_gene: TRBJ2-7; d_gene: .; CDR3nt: TGCAGTGTCTCGGGGGATCGGTACGAGCAGTACTTC; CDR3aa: CSVSGDRYEQYF
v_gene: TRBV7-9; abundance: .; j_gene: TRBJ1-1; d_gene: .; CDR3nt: TGTGCCAGCAGCTTAGCCGTCGGGGTAAACACTGAAGCTTTCTTT; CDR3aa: CASSLAVGVNTEAFF
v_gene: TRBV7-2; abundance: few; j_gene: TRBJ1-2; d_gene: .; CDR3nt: TGTGCCAGCAGCTTAGAAACAGGGAGGGGCTATGGCTACACCTTC; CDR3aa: CASSLETGRGYGYTF
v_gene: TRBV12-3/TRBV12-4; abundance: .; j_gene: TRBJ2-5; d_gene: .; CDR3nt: TGTGCCAGCAGTCGAACCGGGACCCAAGGAGAGACCCAGTACTTC; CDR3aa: CASSRTGTQGETQYF
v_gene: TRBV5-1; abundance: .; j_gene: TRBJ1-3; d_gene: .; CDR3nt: TGCGCCAGCAGCCGGTCAGTCCCCTCGGGAGAGGACACCATATATTTT; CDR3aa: CASSRSVPSGEDTIYF
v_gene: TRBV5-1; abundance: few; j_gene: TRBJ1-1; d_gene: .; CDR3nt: TGCGCCAGCAGCTTGTATGTGAACACTGAAGCTTTCTTT; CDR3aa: CASSLYVNTEAFF
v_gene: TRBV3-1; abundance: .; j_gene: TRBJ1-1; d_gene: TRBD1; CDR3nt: TGTGCCAGCAGCCCGACAGGGGTTCACACTGAAGCTTTCTTT; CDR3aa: CASSPTGVHTEAFF
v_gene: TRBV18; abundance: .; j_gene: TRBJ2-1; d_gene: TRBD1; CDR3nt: TGTGCCAGCGGACAGGGGCGCGAGAATGAGCAGTTCTTC; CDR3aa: CASGQGRENEQFF
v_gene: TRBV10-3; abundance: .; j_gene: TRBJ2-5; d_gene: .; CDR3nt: TGTGCCATCAGTGACCAAGAGACCCAGTACTTC; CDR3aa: CAISDQETQYF
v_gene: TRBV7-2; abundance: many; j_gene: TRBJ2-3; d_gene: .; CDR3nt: TGTGCCAGCAGCTTAGCCGGTCCCACAGATACGCAGTATTTT; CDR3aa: CASSLAGPTDTQYF
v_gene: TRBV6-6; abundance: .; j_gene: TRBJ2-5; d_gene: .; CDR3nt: TGTGCCAGCAGTTACGGCCAGGCCAAAGAGACCCAGTACTTC; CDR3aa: CASSYGQAKETQYF
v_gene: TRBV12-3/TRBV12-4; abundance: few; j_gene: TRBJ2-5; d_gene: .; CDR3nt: TGTGCCAGCAGTTTGGGAGACAACCAAGAGACCCAGTACTTC; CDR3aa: CASSLGDNQETQYF
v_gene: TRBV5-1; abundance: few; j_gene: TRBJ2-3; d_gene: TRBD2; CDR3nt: TGCGCCAGCAGCTTGGCCGCCGGGGGGGGTAGCACAGATACGCAGTATTTT; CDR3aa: CASSLAAGGGSTDTQYF
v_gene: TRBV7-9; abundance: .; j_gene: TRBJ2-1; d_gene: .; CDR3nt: TGTGCCAGCAGCTTAGCCAGGGTTGAGCAGTTCTTC; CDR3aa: CASSLARVEQFF
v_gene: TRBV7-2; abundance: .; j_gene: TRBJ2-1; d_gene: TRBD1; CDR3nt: TGTGCCAGCAGCCAAGCGGCCGGGACAGCCTACAATGAGCAGTTCTTC; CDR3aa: CASSQAAGTAYNEQFF
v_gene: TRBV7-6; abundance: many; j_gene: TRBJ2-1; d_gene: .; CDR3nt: TGTGCCAGCAGCTTACCGGTGGGCGGCCAGTTCTTC; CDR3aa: CASSLPVGGQFF
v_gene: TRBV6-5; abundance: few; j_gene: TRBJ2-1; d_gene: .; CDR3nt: TGTGCCAGCAGTTACCGGGGGACCACGGGGAATGAGCAGTTCTTC; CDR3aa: CASSYRGTTGNEQFF
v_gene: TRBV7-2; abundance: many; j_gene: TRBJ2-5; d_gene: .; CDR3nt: TGTGCCAGCAGCTTAGCGCCGGAGACCCAGTACTTC; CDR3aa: CASSLAPETQYF
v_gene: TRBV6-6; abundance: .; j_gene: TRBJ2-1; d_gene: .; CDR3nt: TGTGCCAGCAGTTCCGCGGGTTTCGGTGAGCAGTTCTTC; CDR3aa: CASSSAGFGEQFF
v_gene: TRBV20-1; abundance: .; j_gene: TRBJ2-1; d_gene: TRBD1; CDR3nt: TGCAGTGCTAGACTACAGGGGTCCCCTGGTGAGCAGTTCTTC; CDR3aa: CSARLQGSPGEQFF
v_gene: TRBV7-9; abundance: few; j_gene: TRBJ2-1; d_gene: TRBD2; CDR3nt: TGTGCCAGCAGCCCCCACCCCGGGACTAGCGGACGAGAGCAGTTCTTC; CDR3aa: CASSPHPGTSGREQFF
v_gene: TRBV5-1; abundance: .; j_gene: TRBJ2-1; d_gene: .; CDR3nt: TGCGCCAGCAGCGACCCGCCGGGCGATGAGCAGTTCTTC; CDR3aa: CASSDPPGDEQFF
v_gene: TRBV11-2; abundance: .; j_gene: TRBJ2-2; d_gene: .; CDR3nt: TGTGCCAGCAGATTAGACCGGGAGCTGTTTTTT; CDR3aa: CASRLDRELFF
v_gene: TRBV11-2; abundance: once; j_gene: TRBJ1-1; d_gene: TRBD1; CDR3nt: TGTGCCAGCAGCCCTACAGGGGTAGAAGCTTTCTTT; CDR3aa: CASSPTGVEAFF